This T cell receptor (beta chain) was identified during a study of CD8 T cells in ankylosing spondylitis (dated by TCRdb to the late 2010s). Study-wide context: The study profiled T cell receptor beta repertoires in healthy donors and ankylosing spondylitis patients to find disease-linked TCR variants. Peripheral blood samples were taken, and synovial fluid was additionally collected from ankylosing spondylitis patients. The whole study cohort included 90 to 120 healthy donors and roughly 24 ankylosing spondylitis patients.

This clonotype came up a few times. Its antigen is unknown. The input lacks base qualities; no much larger clone sits a single base away. Results the study describes overall, beyond this receptor: Some TCR beta motif variants had previously been reported in synovial fluid and blood of reactive arthritis patients, which suggested common disease-initiation mechanisms. A TCR beta motif of seven or eight highly homologous amino acid variants appeared characteristic of blood from ankylosing spondylitis patients. The disease-linked clones were reported as significantly enriched in matched synovial fluid samples from ankylosing spondylitis patients. A CD8+ phenotype was shown by the disease-linked clones, which were found at relatively low frequencies in peripheral blood.

The germline V gene (reference sequence) yields DFQATT for CDR1 and SNEGSKA for CDR2. There are 14 amino acids in the CDR3, from cysteine to phenylalanine inclusive. Of all the DNA, just the CDR3 is kept, 42 bases in frame from base 1. The V end loses 6 bases and the J end loses 0 bases, and a stretch of 12 bases separates them. The instrument given in TCRdb is Illumina HiSeq 2500. Quantitative 5'-RACE with molecular barcodes was used to prepare TCR beta libraries. The authors' analysis ran thus. To identify disease-linked TCR variants, a new computational method was used, one built on a probabilistic model of VDJ rearrangement. TCRdb trimmed public reads at Q25 via fastp, called clones via MiXCR and kept in-frame beta chains. All rows with the same CDR3 protein become a single entry with the most common DNA and genes. The V and J calls follow TCRdb's processing rather than the paper's. In all, the sample holds some 350,000 distinct CDR3 sequences, and roughly 14% of those were seen once. The ten largest clones add up to 0.85% to 1.4% of the sample.

The sequencing input was blood, either unsorted or a sorted T cell fraction (not recorded which). The sequence derives from a male donor with ankylosing spondylitis or in good health (not recorded which). The chain employs TRBV20-1 and TRBJ1-3, with no D gene named confidently. At the DNA level, the sequence is TGCAGTGCCTCACAGAGGTTCTCTGGAAACACCATATATTTT. Its translation reads: CSASQRFSGNTIYF.